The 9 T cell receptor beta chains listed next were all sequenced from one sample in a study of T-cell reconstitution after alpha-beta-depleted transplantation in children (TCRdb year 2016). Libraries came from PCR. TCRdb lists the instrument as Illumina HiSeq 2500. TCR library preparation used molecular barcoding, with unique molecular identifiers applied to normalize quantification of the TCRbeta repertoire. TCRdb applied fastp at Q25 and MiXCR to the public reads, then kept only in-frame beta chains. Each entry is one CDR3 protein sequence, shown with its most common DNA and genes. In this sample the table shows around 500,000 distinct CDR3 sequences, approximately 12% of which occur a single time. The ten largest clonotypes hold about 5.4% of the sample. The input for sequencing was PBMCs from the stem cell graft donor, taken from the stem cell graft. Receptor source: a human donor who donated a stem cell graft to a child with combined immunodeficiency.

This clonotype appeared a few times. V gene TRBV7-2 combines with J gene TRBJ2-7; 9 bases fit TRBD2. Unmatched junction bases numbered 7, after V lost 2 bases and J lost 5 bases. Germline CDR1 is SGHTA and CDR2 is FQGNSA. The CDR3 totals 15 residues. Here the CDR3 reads CASSLPMGTSHEQYF. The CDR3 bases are TGTGCCAGCAGCTTACCCATGGGGACTAGCCACGAGCAGTACTTC.

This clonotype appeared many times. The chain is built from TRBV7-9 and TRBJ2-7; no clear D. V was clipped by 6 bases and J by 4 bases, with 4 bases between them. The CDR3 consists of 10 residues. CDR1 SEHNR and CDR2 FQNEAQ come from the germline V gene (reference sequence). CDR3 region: CASRPYEQYF. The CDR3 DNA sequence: TGTGCCAGCAGGCCTTACGAGCAGTACTTC.

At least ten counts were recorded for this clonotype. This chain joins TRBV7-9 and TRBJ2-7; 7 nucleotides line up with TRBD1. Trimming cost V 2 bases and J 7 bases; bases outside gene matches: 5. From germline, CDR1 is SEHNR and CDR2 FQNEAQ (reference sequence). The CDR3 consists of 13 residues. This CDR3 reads CASSLSWTGEQYF. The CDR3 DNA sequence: TGTGCCAGCAGCTTATCCTGGACAGGAGAGCAGTACTTC.

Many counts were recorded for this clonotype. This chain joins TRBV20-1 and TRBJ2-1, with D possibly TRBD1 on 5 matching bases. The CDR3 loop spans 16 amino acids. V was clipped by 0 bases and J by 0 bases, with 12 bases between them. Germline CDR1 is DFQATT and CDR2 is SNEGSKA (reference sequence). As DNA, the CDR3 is TGCAGTGCTAGAGATCGGCAGGGAAGCTCCTACAATGAGCAGTTCTTC. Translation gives CSARDRQGSSYNEQFF.

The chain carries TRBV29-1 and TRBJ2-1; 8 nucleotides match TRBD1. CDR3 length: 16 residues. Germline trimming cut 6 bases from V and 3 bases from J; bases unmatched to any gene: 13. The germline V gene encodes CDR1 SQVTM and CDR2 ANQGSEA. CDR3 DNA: TGCAGCGTCGATTCCCAGGACAGGGCGATCTACAATGAGCAGTTCTTC. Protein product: CSVDSQDRAIYNEQFF.

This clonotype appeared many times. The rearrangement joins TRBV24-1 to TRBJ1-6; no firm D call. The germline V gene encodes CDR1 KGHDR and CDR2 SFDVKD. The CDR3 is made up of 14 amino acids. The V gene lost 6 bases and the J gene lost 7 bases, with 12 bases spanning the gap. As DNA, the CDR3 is TGTGCCACCAGTACTGGGCCGGGGAATTCACCCCTCCACTTT. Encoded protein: CATSTGPGNSPLHF.

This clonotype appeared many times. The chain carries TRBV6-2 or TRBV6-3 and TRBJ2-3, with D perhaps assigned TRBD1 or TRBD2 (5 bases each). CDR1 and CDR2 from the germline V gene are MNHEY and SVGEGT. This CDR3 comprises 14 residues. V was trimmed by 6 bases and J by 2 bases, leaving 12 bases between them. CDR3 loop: CASSQGRHTDTQYF. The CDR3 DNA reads TGTGCCAGCAGCCAGGGACGCCACACAGATACGCAGTATTTT.

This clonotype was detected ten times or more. The CDR3 DNA sequence: TGTGCCAGCAGCGTAGGAGGTCGACTACACCTAGACAATGAGCAGTTCTTC. Translating gives CASSVGGRLHLDNEQFF. The chain has TRBV9 and TRBJ2-1; D possibly corresponds to TRBD2 (5 bases). With 0 bases removed from V and 5 bases from J, the gap between germline ends came to 18 bases. The germline gives CDR1 SGDLS, CDR2 YYNGEE. The CDR3 loop spans 17 amino acids.

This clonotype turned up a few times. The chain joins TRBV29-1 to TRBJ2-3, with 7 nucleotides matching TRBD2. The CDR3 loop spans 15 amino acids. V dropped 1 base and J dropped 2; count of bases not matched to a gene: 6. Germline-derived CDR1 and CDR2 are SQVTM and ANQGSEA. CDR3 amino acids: CSVEALGGPTDTQYF. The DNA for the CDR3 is TGCAGCGTTGAAGCGTTGGGAGGGCCCACAGATACGCAGTATTTT.